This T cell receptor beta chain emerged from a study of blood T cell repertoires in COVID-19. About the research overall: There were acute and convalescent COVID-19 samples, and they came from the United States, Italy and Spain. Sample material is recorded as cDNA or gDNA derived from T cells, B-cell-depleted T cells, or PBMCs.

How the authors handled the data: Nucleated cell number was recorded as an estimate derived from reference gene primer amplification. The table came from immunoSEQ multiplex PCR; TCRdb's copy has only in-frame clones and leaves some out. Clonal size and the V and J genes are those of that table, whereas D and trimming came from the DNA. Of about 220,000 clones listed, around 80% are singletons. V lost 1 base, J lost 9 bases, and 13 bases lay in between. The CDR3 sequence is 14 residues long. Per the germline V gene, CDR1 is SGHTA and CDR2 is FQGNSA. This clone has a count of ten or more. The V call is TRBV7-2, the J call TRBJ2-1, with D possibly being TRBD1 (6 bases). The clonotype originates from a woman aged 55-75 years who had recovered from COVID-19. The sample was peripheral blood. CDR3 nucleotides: TGTGCCAGCAGCTTAGACAGGGTTAAGGGTGAGCAGTTCTTC. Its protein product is CASSLDRVKGEQFF.